These T cell receptor beta chains were read from a single sample in a study of glioma-infiltrating T cells after dendritic cell vaccination. Generated by immunoSEQ multiplex PCR, the TCRdb table keeps only in-frame clones and is missing some. Here the sample spans fewer than 85,000 clones, roughly 82% being singletons. The source was blood, collected before dendritic cell vaccination. All receptors derive from a human donor with glioblastoma. The CDR3 runs from the conserved cysteine through the conserved F or W. A D gene is named only where the DNA matches it firmly. Not all rows give a size; the values are once, few, many and, for expanded clones, a class.

J	size	D	V	CDR3	DNA
TRBJ2-7	NA	TRBD1	TRBV2	CASSEQGEGYEQYF	TGTGCCAGCAGTGAGCAGGGGGAAGGTTACGAGCAGTACTTC
TRBJ2-3	NA	NA	TRBV5-1	CASRQGVTDTQYF	TGCGCCAGCAGACAGGGAGTCACAGATACGCAGTATTTT
TRBJ1-5	NA	NA	TRBV19	CASSIFSGALPQHF	TGTGCCAGTAGTATTTTCTCAGGGGCCCTTCCCCAGCATTTT
TRBJ1-2	NA	NA	TRBV5-4	CASSLLWGGEGYTF	TGTGCCAGCAGCTTGCTTTGGGGGGGGGAAGGCTACACCTTC
TRBJ1-1	NA	TRBD1	TRBV30	CAWRAGGYTEAFF	TGTGCCTGGAGGGCAGGGGGGTACACTGAAGCTTTCTTT
TRBJ1-1	NA	NA	TRBV7-2	CASSVQGNTEAFF	TGTGCCAGCAGCGTACAGGGGAACACTGAAGCTTTCTTT
TRBJ1-1	NA	NA	TRBV28	CASGAPRGTEAFF	TGTGCCAGCGGTGCGCCCAGGGGCACTGAAGCTTTCTTT
TRBJ2-2	NA	TRBD2	TRBV11-2	CASSSRTSAYTGELFF	TGTGCCAGCAGCTCCAGGACTAGCGCTTACACCGGGGAGCTGTTTTTT
TRBJ1-1	NA	NA	TRBV2	CASREGYMNTEAFF	TGTGCCAGCAGGGAGGGATACATGAACACTGAAGCTTTCTTT
TRBJ1-6	NA	TRBD1	TRBV4-2	CASSQGQGSDNSPLHF	TGTGCCAGCAGCCAAGGACAGGGAAGTGATAATTCACCCCTCCACTTT
TRBJ2-1	NA	NA	TRBV7-3	CASSFGIGLKGYEQFF	TGTGCCAGCAGCTTTGGCATAGGACTAAAAGGGTATGAGCAGTTCTTC
TRBJ1-2	NA	TRBD1	TRBV27	CASSSDRGRTYGYTF	TGTGCCAGCAGTTCAGACAGGGGGCGGACCTATGGCTACACCTTC
TRBJ2-7	few	NA	TRBV6-5	CASSSGGRVGEQYF	TGTGCCAGCAGCTCTGGGGGCAGGGTGGGAGAGCAGTACTTC
TRBJ1-5	NA	NA	TRBV18	CASSSGSLNQPQHF	TGTGCCAGCTCGTCCGGGTCACTCAATCAGCCCCAGCATTTT
TRBJ1-1	NA	NA	TRBV19	CASSMAAANTEAFF	TGTGCCAGTAGTATGGCGGCGGCGAACACTGAAGCTTTCTTT
TRBJ2-3	NA	NA	TRBV27	CASSTIAGVPQYF	TGTGCCAGCAGTACGATCGCAGGGGTCCCTCAGTATTTT
TRBJ1-6	NA	NA	TRBV4-2	CASSRAGDAGSYNSPLHF	TGTGCCAGCAGCCGCGCTGGCGACGCGGGGTCCTATAATTCACCCCTCCACTTT
TRBJ2-2	few	TRBD1	TRBV5-6	CASSPQGARNTGELFF	TGTGCCAGCAGCCCCCAGGGGGCGCGAAACACCGGGGAGCTGTTTTTT
TRBJ2-5	NA	TRBD2	TRBV29-1	CSVDEGTSKKTQYF	TGCAGCGTTGACGAAGGGACTAGCAAAAAGACCCAGTACTTC
TRBJ1-2	NA	TRBD1	TRBV11-2	CASSYRDRVVGYTF	TGTGCCAGCAGCTACCGGGACAGGGTGGTTGGCTACACCTTC
TRBJ2-1	once	TRBD2	TRBV10-3	CAISERLTSGSHRNEQFF	TGTGCCATCAGTGAGAGATTGACTAGCGGGAGTCACCGCAATGAGCAGTTCTTC
TRBJ1-1	NA	TRBD1	TRBV5-1	CASSVGQGEAFF	TGCGCCAGCAGTGTTGGACAGGGAGAAGCTTTCTTT
TRBJ1-1	NA	TRBD1	TRBV19	CASSRDRAEAFF	TGTGCCAGTAGTAGGGACAGAGCTGAAGCTTTCTTT
TRBJ1-2	once	NA	TRBV2	CASRREFDGYTF	TGTGCCAGCAGAAGGGAGTTCGATGGCTACACCTTC
TRBJ2-3	NA	TRBD1	TRBV5-6	CASSSLGQGATDTQYF	TGTGCCAGCAGCTCGCTGGGACAGGGGGCAACAGATACGCAGTATTTT
TRBJ2-7	NA	TRBD2	TRBV6-1	CASELQAGGSYEQYF	TGTGCCAGCGAATTGCAGGCGGGGGGATCCTACGAGCAGTACTTC
TRBJ2-3	NA	TRBD1	TRBV5-1	CASSLVQGRDTQYF	TGCGCCAGCAGTTTGGTACAGGGGAGAGATACGCAGTATTTT
TRBJ1-2	few	NA	TRBV10-3	CAISRGSYGYTF	TGTGCCATCTCACGGGGGTCCTATGGCTACACCTTC
TRBJ1-3	NA	NA	TRBV9	CASSVRQTGNTIYF	TGTGCCAGCAGCGTGAGACAGACTGGAAACACCATATATTTT
TRBJ2-1	once	NA	TRBV30	CAWRGGGGGEQFF	TGTGCCTGGAGAGGCGGTGGAGGTGGTGAGCAGTTCTTC
TRBJ1-2	NA	TRBD1	TRBV7-2	CASSLPTGERGYTF	TGTGCCAGCAGCTTACCCACAGGGGAGCGTGGCTACACCTTC
TRBJ2-3	NA	NA	TRBV19	CASKLAYLGPDTQYF	TGTGCCAGCAAGCTAGCGTATCTTGGGCCAGATACGCAGTATTTT
TRBJ2-3	NA	NA	TRBV5-4	CASSFPTDTQYF	TGTGCCAGCAGCTTCCCTACGGATACGCAGTATTTT
TRBJ1-2	NA	TRBD1	TRBV4-1	CASSQDPGQASWGYTF	TGCGCCAGCAGCCAAGACCCGGGACAGGCCTCCTGGGGCTACACCTTC
TRBJ2-5	NA	TRBD1	TRBV19	CASSMAGQGAETQYF	TGTGCCAGTAGTATGGCGGGACAGGGGGCCGAGACCCAGTACTTC
TRBJ1-1	NA	NA	TRBV28	CASRGLRTEAFF	TGTGCCAGCAGGGGGCTTCGAACTGAAGCTTTCTTT
TRBJ1-3	NA	NA	TRBV11-2	CASSWEGALTGNTIYF	TGTGCCAGCAGCTGGGAAGGGGCTCTAACTGGAAACACCATATATTTT
TRBJ1-4	few	NA	TRBV5-6	CASTETGLNEKLFF	TGTGCCAGCACCGAGACAGGCCTTAATGAAAAACTGTTTTTT
TRBJ2-1	NA	TRBD2	TRBV4-2	CASSQGLAGIYNEQFF	TGTGCCAGCAGCCAAGGCCTAGCGGGGATATACAATGAGCAGTTCTTC
TRBJ1-3	NA	TRBD1	TRBV28	CASSSLQGAGNTIYF	TGTGCCAGCAGTTCCTTACAGGGGGCTGGAAACACCATATATTTT
TRBJ2-4	NA	TRBD2	TRBV4-1	CASSGGGAKNIQYF	TGCGCCAGCAGCGGGGGGGGAGCCAAAAACATTCAGTACTTC